This TCR beta chain came from a study of identical twins. This clonotype has only a few counts. TCRdb reprocessed the 5' RACE reads with MiXCR, giving one entry per CDR3 protein. In the table there are roughly 540,000 distinct CDR3 sequences, approximately 22% of which are singletons. CDR3 length equals 15 residues. CDR1 is MNHEY, CDR2 SVGAGI, per germline. V shed 4 bases and J shed 3 bases, with 15 bases lying between them. The same sample was also studied in work on T cells expressing NK-cell markers. That work adds: The leading position in the CD3+CD56-NKG2C+ fraction of several donors also went to these clonotypes.

V is TRBV6-5 and J is TRBJ1-1, with D maybe TRBD1 (6 bases). This sequence originates from a woman aged 18-30 years in good health. The specimen sequenced was CD4+ T cells sorted from blood. CDR3 in amino acids: CASSFAPDSYTEAFF. CDR3 coding DNA: TGTGCCAGCAGTTTCGCTCCGGACAGCTACACTGAAGCTTTCTTT.